What follows are 29 T cell receptor beta chains derived from one specimen sequenced in a study of T and B cells in COVID-19 patients. Multiplex PCR with BIOMED2 TRB-A/B primer pools amplified TRB rearrangements. TCRdb reprocessed the multiplex PCR reads via MiXCR and lists one record per CDR3 protein. The table includes thousands of distinct CDR3 sequences, 25% to 35% detected once. Blood genomic DNA input for TRB amplification was 250-500 ng. The sequencing input was blood. Source of these receptors: a human donor with active COVID-19. The donor label of this sample is uncertain.

The chain carries TRBV19 and TRBJ1-2; no firm D call. This CDR3 has 13 amino acids. Trimming cost V 8 bases and J 4 bases, with 14 bases left between them. Germline-derived CDR1 and CDR2 are LNHDA and SQIVND (reference sequence). Here the CDR3 DNA reads TGTGCCAGTGGGAGAGATCAACTCTATGGCTACACCTTC. It yields the protein CASGRDQLYGYTF.

This clonotype is medium-sized. The chain uses TRBV27 and TRBJ1-6; perhaps TRBD1 as D (6 bases). The germline gives CDR1 MNHEY, CDR2 SMNVEV (reference sequence). Trimming removed 3 bases from V and 8 bases from J, with 14 bases in between. The CDR3 consists of 15 residues. The CDR3 is CASSLLQGWDSPLHF. CDR3 DNA sequence: TGTGCCAGCAGTTTGTTGCAGGGGTGGGATTCACCCCTCCACTTT.

By sample share, this clonotype is medium-sized. The chain carries TRBV19 and TRBJ1-5; TRBD1 matches 8 bases. The V segment lost 3 bases and the J segment 1 base; nucleotides outside the gene matches: 2. In germline, CDR1 is LNHDA, CDR2 SQIVND (reference sequence). The CDR3 runs 15 residues. The CDR3 protein is CASSIGQGSNQPQHF. CDR3 bases: TGTGCCAGTAGTATCGGACAGGGAAGCAATCAGCCCCAGCATTTT.

V and J are TRBV5-1 and TRBJ1-3; TRBD1 is a possible D gene (5 bases). The CDR3 sequence is 15 residues long. With 0 bases removed from V and 2 bases from J, the gap between germline ends came to 9 bases. The V gene's germline CDR1 is SGHRS and CDR2 YFSETQ. Here the CDR3 reads CASSLEGSTGNTIYF. The CDR3 DNA reads as TGCGCCAGCAGCTTGGAGGGGTCTACTGGAAACACCATATATTTT. The entire variable domain, with the rest obtained from reference TRBV5-1 and TRBJ1-3, is as follows: KAGVTQTPRYLIKTRGQQVTLSCSPISGHRSVSWYQQTPGQGLQFLFEYFSETQRNKGNFPGRFSGRQFSNSRSEMNVSTLELGDSALYLCASSLEGSTGNTIYFGEGSWLTVV.

CDR3 protein: CASSSLQVINTEAFF. The CDR3 bases are TGTGCCAGCAGCTCACTACAGGTGATAAACACTGAAGCTTTCTTT. The chain couples TRBV7-2 to TRBJ1-1, with a tentative D call TRBD1 (5 bases). Germline lookup yields CDR1 SGHTA and CDR2 FQGNSA. The length of the CDR3 is 15 residues. The germline V and J ends were trimmed by 4 bases and 2 bases, with 14 bases remaining between them.

In its sample, this clonotype ranks as medium-sized (0.01 to 0.1%). In DNA form, the CDR3 reads TGTGCCAGCTCACCGGGACAGGAGGTTAGCAATGAGCAGTTCTTC. Amino acid sequence: CASSPGQEVSNEQFF. The gene calls are TRBV18 and TRBJ2-1, with 8 nucleotides matching TRBD1. V lost 3 bases to trimming and J lost 6 bases; unmatched junction nucleotides: 7. The germline gives CDR1 KGHSH, CDR2 LQKENI. The CDR3 covers 15 residues.

This clonotype is medium-sized. As DNA, the CDR3 is TGTGCCAGCTCACCAGGCATCGCAGATACGCAGTATTTT. Encoded protein: CASSPGIADTQYF. The J gene is TRBJ2-3, the V gene TRBV18; D remains unclear. The CDR3 covers 13 residues. V was pared by 2 bases and J by 4 bases, with 7 bases between. Germline lookup yields CDR1 KGHSH and CDR2 LQKENI.

This clonotype has only a few counts. The chain links TRBV6-6 to TRBJ2-2; 9 bases are a match to TRBD2. CDR3 length equals 17 residues. Losses at the gene ends were 1 base for V and 2 bases for J; bases not matched to a gene: 5. Germline CDR1 reads MNHNY; CDR2 reads SVGAGI (reference sequence). The CDR3 reads CASSYLRGGFNTGELFF. The DNA of the CDR3 is TGTGCCAGCAGTTACTTGCGGGGGGGGTTTAACACCGGGGAGCTGTTTTTT.

V usage is TRBV7-6 and J usage is TRBJ1-2; 8 nucleotides agree with TRBD1. Trimming cost V 5 bases and J 3 bases; bases outside gene matches: 8. The CDR3 runs to 15 residues. Germline loops: CDR1 SGHVS, CDR2 FNYEAQ. The CDR3 loop reads CASSPQGGEYYGYTF. DNA for the CDR3: TGTGCCAGCAGCCCACAGGGGGGGGAGTACTATGGCTACACCTTC.

By sample share, this clonotype is medium-sized. The V gene is TRBV2, the J gene TRBJ2-1, with 7 bases that match TRBD2. CDR1 SNHLY and CDR2 FYNNEI come from the germline V gene. With V trimmed by 7 bases and J by 9 bases, 9 bases remained unmatched. The CDR3 is made up of 13 amino acids. This CDR3 is CASTRYAGVEQFF. CDR3 in DNA: TGTGCCAGCACGCGTTACGCGGGGGTTGAGCAGTTCTTC.

Of note for this clonotype: Since a much larger clone is just one base distant, this may be a read error. This rearrangement joins TRBV19 to TRBJ1-5, with TRBD1 as a possible D gene (5 bases). CDR3 size: 12 residues. V was shortened by 1 base and J by 10 bases, with 8 bases between the two germline ends. Per germline, CDR1 LNHDA and CDR2 SQIVND (reference sequence). The CDR3 spells CASSIVQGPQHF. In DNA, the CDR3 is TGTGCCAGTAGTATAGTCCAGGGCCCCCAGCATTTT.

The CDR3 reads CASSTNNSPLHF. Written as DNA, the CDR3 is TGTGCCAGCAGTACCAATAATTCACCCCTCCACTTT. The chain joins TRBV6-5 to TRBJ1-6, with D unresolved. V lost 5 bases to trimming and J lost 5 bases, with 4 bases between them. The length of the CDR3 is 12 residues. The germline CDR1 and CDR2 sequences are MNHEY and SVGAGI.

In this sample, this clonotype turned up once. V is TRBV12-3 or TRBV12-4 and J is TRBJ1-2; D gene unclear. The V end was cut by 4 bases, the J end by 4 bases, with 10 bases between. This CDR3 comprises 13 residues. DNA of the CDR3: TGTGCCAGCAGTTCACCTAAGGGCTATGGCTACACCTTC. Translated: CASSSPKGYGYTF.

By its share, this clonotype is medium-sized. The chain employs TRBV29-1 and TRBJ1-3; the match to TRBD1 covers 9 bases. The CDR3 is 15 residues long. CDR1 and CDR2 (germline): SQVTM, ANQGSEA. V shed 4 bases and J 0 bases; nucleotides not matched to a gene: 4. The CDR3 is CSVVGTGSSGNTIYF. The CDR3 DNA sequence: TGCAGCGTTGTTGGGACAGGGAGCTCTGGAAACACCATATATTTT. Supplemented by reference TRBV29-1 and TRBJ1-3, the full variable domain reads SAVISQKPSRDICQRGTSLTIQCQVDSQVTMMFWYRQQPGQSLTLIATANQGSEATYESGFVIDKFPISRPNLTFSTLTVSNMSPEDSSIYLCSVVGTGSSGNTIYFGEGSWLTVV.

Judged by abundance, this clonotype is medium-sized. V is TRBV15 and J is TRBJ2-2; D call uncertain. V shed 0 bases and J shed 7 bases, with 6 bases lying between them. The germline gives CDR1 LNHNV, CDR2 YYDKDF (reference sequence). The CDR3 length is 13 residues. CDR3 region: CATSREGFGELFF. As DNA, the CDR3 is TGTGCCACCAGCAGAGAAGGGTTCGGGGAGCTGTTTTTT.

This clonotype showed up just a few times. The chain joins TRBV6-5 to TRBJ2-4, with D possibly being TRBD2 (6 bases). The length of the CDR3 is 16 residues. Trimming took off 0 bases at V and 4 bases at J, with 13 bases between the two ends. CDR1 and CDR2 from the germline V gene are MNHEY and SVGAGI. The CDR3 bases are TGTGCCAGCAGTTACTCTTGGGGGGAGCGTAAAAACATTCAGTACTTC. This sequence encodes CASSYSWGERKNIQYF.

V and J are TRBV5-1 and TRBJ1-4; a possible D gene is TRBD1 (5 bases). Germline V CDR1 and CDR2: SGHRS, YFSETQ. The CDR3 is 16 residues long. V was cut by 0 bases and J by 7 bases, with 16 bases left in between. The CDR3 loop is CASSLGTGVSGEKLFF. The CDR3 nucleotides are TGCGCCAGCAGCTTGGGTACAGGAGTATCTGGTGAAAAACTGTTTTTT. The whole variable domain, remainder taken from reference TRBV5-1 and TRBJ1-4, is KAGVTQTPRYLIKTRGQQVTLSCSPISGHRSVSWYQQTPGQGLQFLFEYFSETQRNKGNFPGRFSGRQFSNSRSEMNVSTLELGDSALYLCASSLGTGVSGEKLFFGSGTQLSVL.

This sequence joins TRBV19 and TRBJ2-3; D gene unclear. CDR3 length: 12 amino acids. Trimming took 5 bases from V and 4 from J, leaving 7 bases between them. Germline assignment: CDR1 LNHDA and CDR2 SQIVND (reference sequence). The CDR3 loop is CASSWKADTQYF. The DNA for the CDR3 is TGTGCCAGTAGTTGGAAGGCAGATACGCAGTATTTT. Full variable domain (missing parts from reference TRBV19 and TRBJ2-3): DGGITQSPKYLFRKEGQNVTLSCEQNLNHDAMYWYRQDPGQGLRLIYYSQIVNDFQKGDIAEGYSVSREKKESFPLTVTSAQKNPTAFYLCASSWKADTQYFGPGTRLTVL.

This clonotype has more than one count but fewer than ten. The rearrangement links TRBV5-1 to TRBJ2-7, with 16 bases aligning to TRBD2. The V gene's germline CDR1 is SGHRS and CDR2 YFSETQ. The trim removed 4 bases at V and 5 bases at J, leaving 15 bases unmatched. This CDR3 has 19 amino acids. The CDR3 reads CASSLPGLAGGSYTHEQYF. DNA of the CDR3: TGCGCCAGCAGCCTACCGGGACTAGCGGGAGGGTCGTATACCCACGAGCAGTACTTC.

This clonotype is termed medium-sized. This sequence joins TRBV6-5 and TRBJ2-7; no clear D gene. This CDR3 region has 11 residues. Looked up from germline, CDR1 is MNHEY and CDR2 is SVGAGI. V lost 8 bases, J lost 0 bases, and 5 bases lay in between. CDR3 nucleotides: TGTGCCAGCGGCAGCTCCTACGAGCAGTACTTC. This gives the protein CASGSSYEQYF.

The V gene is TRBV5-1, the J gene TRBJ1-1; TRBD1 is a possible D gene (6 bases). The CDR3 runs to 17 residues. Germline values: CDR1 SGHRS, CDR2 YFSETQ. The V and J ends lost 3 bases and 0 bases respectively, with 18 bases between them. In DNA form, the CDR3 reads TGCGCCAGCAGCTCCAGCTCCAGGGGCTTCATGAACACTGAAGCTTTCTTT. Residues: CASSSSSRGFMNTEAFF.

This clonotype was detected only a few times. V and J are TRBV5-1 and TRBJ2-3, with TRBD1 matching over 8 bases. Germline lookup yields CDR1 SGHRS and CDR2 YFSETQ. CDR3 size: 14 residues. J gave up 4 bases and V 4 bases, and 5 bases lay outside the gene matches. In nucleotides, the CDR3 is TGCGCCAGCAGCGCCTACAGGGGGGCAGATACGCAGTATTTT. As protein: CASSAYRGADTQYF.

In this sample, this clonotype turned up a few times. The chain couples TRBV27 to TRBJ1-2; TRBD1 agrees at 7 bases. Germline V gives CDR1 MNHEY, CDR2 SMNVEV (reference sequence). V was pared by 6 bases and J by 3 bases, with 4 bases of the junction left unmatched. The CDR3 covers 13 residues. CDR3 nucleotides: TGTGCCAGCAGCGCAGGGGGTCACTATGGCTACACCTTC. Translation gives CASSAGGHYGYTF.

In its sample, this clonotype is medium-sized. The rearrangement links TRBV6-1 to TRBJ2-3, with 7 bases matching TRBD1. In germline, CDR1 is MNHNS, CDR2 SASEGT. The CDR3 is 14 residues long. Trimming removed 3 bases from V and 4 bases from J; junction bases left unmatched: 4. The CDR3: CASSDAGGADTQYF. The CDR3 region has the DNA TGTGCCAGCAGTGACGCAGGGGGTGCAGATACGCAGTATTTT.

This chain connects TRBV27 to TRBJ1-2, with 9 bases lining up with TRBD1. V lost 5 bases to trimming and J lost 8 bases; unmatched junction nucleotides: 9. Germline lookup yields CDR1 MNHEY and CDR2 SMNVEV (reference sequence). The CDR3 extends over 14 amino acids. CDR3 residues: CASSMWGQGGGYTF. CDR3 DNA: TGTGCCAGCAGTATGTGGGGACAGGGAGGCGGCTACACCTTC.

This clonotype is medium-sized by share. The J gene is TRBJ1-3, the V gene TRBV19; D uncertain. The CDR3 consists of 12 residues. The germline V and J ends were trimmed by 4 bases and 2 bases, with 3 bases remaining between them. Germline lookup yields CDR1 LNHDA and CDR2 SQIVND (reference sequence). CDR3 nucleotide sequence: TGTGCCAGTAGTAACCCTGGAAACACCATATATTTT. Amino acid sequence: CASSNPGNTIYF.

The rearrangement uses TRBV27 and TRBJ2-5; the D gene is possibly TRBD2 (6 bases). The CDR3 spans 12 residues. The germline V gene encodes CDR1 MNHEY and CDR2 SMNVEV (reference sequence). V was pared by 8 bases and J by 4 bases, with 11 bases between. CDR3 nucleotide sequence: TGTGCCAGCGCGGGGCCATCAGAGACCCAGTACTTC. Amino acid sequence: CASAGPSETQYF.

This chain's CDR3 is CASSSWDRGTEAFF. In DNA, the CDR3 is TGTGCCAGCAGTTCGTGGGACAGGGGGACTGAAGCTTTCTTT. V and J are TRBV12-3 or TRBV12-4 and TRBJ1-1, with 11 bases fitting TRBD1. This CDR3 is built from 14 residues. The V and J ends lost 4 bases and 5 bases, in that order; junction bases with no gene match: 3.

Concerning this clonotype itself: The germline gene is not matched at one end of the junction; a read error may be the cause. The V call is TRBV5-6, the J call TRBJ2-7; 9 bases line up with TRBD1. The length of the CDR3 is 13 residues. From germline, CDR1 is SGHDT and CDR2 YYEEEE. CDR3 sequence (DNA): TGCGCCAGCAGCCGCGGACAGGGGTACGAGCAGTACTTC. Residues: CASSRGQGYEQYF.